The 15 T cell receptor beta chains below were found in one sample sequenced in a study of beta chain features in type 1 diabetes. Overall study findings and caveats: When Type 1 diabetes patients were examined, their TCRB CDR3s proved moderately but significantly shorter in all four CD4+ subsets.

These receptors' targets are unknown. Expressed TCRB transcripts were sequenced because the entire RNA isolate underwent reverse transcription. Assay: immunoSEQ multiplex PCR; the TCRdb copy retains only in-frame clones and omits some. Altogether 640,000 or so clones are present, 13% being singletons, with the ten largest covering 0.022%. The sample consisted of naive CD4+ T cells from blood. The receptors were gathered from a young man with type 1 diabetes.

A single count supports this clone. The chain is built from TRBV27 and TRBJ1-2; weak D call: TRBD1 (5 bases). This CDR3 spans 16 amino acids. Between the trimmed V and J ends, which lost 6 bases and 2 bases, there was a span of 19 bases. The germline V gene encodes CDR1 MNHEY and CDR2 SMNVEV (reference sequence). The DNA for the CDR3 is TGTGCCAGCAGGGCCGGGGACCGCTTATTCAACTATGGCTACACCTTC. The encoded protein is CASRAGDRLFNYGYTF.

The rearrangement uses TRBV27 and TRBJ2-7; no definite D call. V was cut by 4 bases and J by 3 bases, with 10 bases left in between. Germline CDR1 reads MNHEY; CDR2 reads SMNVEV (reference sequence). The CDR3 totals 13 residues. The CDR3 DNA follows: TGTGCCAGCAGTTCCTCCCCGGGCTACGAGCAGTACTTC. Translation: CASSSSPGYEQYF.

The J gene is TRBJ1-1, the V gene TRBV29-1, with 12 bases matching TRBD1. The length of the CDR3 is 17 residues. Germline CDR1 SQVTM, CDR2 ANQGSEA. V lost 0 bases to trimming and J lost 1 base; unmatched junction nucleotides: 6. The CDR3 region has the DNA TGCAGCGTTGAAGATCCCGGGACAGGGGGCCAGAACACTGAAGCTTTCTTT. Amino acid sequence: CSVEDPGTGGQNTEAFF.

The chain is built from TRBV14 and TRBJ1-4; D remains ambiguous. Trimming stripped 1 base from V and 8 bases from J, with 8 bases between. This CDR3 is built from 13 residues. CDR1 is SGHDN and CDR2 is FVKESK in the germline V gene. The CDR3 DNA reads TGTGCCAGCAGCCAAGCGATTGCCGAAAAACTGTTTTTT. It encodes CASSQAIAEKLFF.

This clone was detected only a few times. This rearrangement joins TRBV4-1 to TRBJ1-2; D is uncertain. Germline assignment: CDR1 MGHRA and CDR2 YSYEKL. Trimming removed 6 bases from V and 2 bases from J, with 13 bases in between. The CDR3 consists of 14 residues. The CDR3 nucleotides read TGCGCCAGCAGTCGAGGGCCAGTCAACTATGGCTACACCTTC. This translates into CASSRGPVNYGYTF.

The J gene is TRBJ1-1, the V gene TRBV7-2, with 7 positions matching TRBD1. V shed 5 bases, J shed 0 bases, and the junction held 9 bases outside the gene matches. Looked up from germline, CDR1 is SGHTA and CDR2 is FQGNSA. The CDR3 runs to 16 residues. The CDR3 nucleotides are TGTGCCAGCAGCGAGGGGGCCCCCTGGGTGAACACTGAAGCTTTCTTT. The encoded protein is CASSEGAPWVNTEAFF.

This clone was seen a few times. The J gene is TRBJ2-1, the V gene TRBV6-6, with D maybe TRBD1 (6 bases). Germline V gives CDR1 MNHNY, CDR2 SVGAGI (reference sequence). The CDR3 extends over 16 amino acids. Trimming pared 5 bases from V and 2 bases from J, leaving 16 bases between. The CDR3 spells CASSPGQPRTYNEQFF. As DNA, the CDR3 is TGTGCCAGCAGTCCCGGACAGCCTCGCACCTACAATGAGCAGTTCTTC.

This clone was seen more than once but under ten times. This chain joins TRBV4-1 and TRBJ2-1, with 11 bases matching TRBD2. Germline V CDR1 and CDR2: MGHRA, YSYEKL. V shed 0 bases, J shed 4 bases, and the junction held 2 bases outside the gene matches. The CDR3 has 16 amino acids. This CDR3 is CASSQDLAGGYNEQFF. In DNA, the CDR3 is TGCGCCAGCAGCCAAGATCTAGCGGGGGGATACAATGAGCAGTTCTTC.

This clone came up a few times. The J gene is TRBJ2-2, the V gene TRBV7-2; D gene uncertain. V lost 1 base to trimming and J lost 5 bases, with 17 bases between them. The V gene's germline CDR1 is SGHTA and CDR2 FQGNSA. The CDR3 sequence is 17 residues long. CDR3 region: CASSLVVGPRLTGELFF. For the CDR3, the DNA is TGTGCCAGCAGCTTAGTTGTAGGGCCGCGGTTGACCGGGGAGCTGTTTTTT.

This chain links TRBV7-9 with TRBJ1-5, with D perhaps TRBD1 (5 bases). The V end lost 5 bases, the J end lost 2 bases, and 19 bases lay between the germline ends. Germline V lookup: CDR1 SEHNR, CDR2 FQNEAQ (reference sequence). The CDR3 length is 17 residues. The CDR3 is CASSRDSGLVGNQPQHF. The CDR3 DNA follows: TGTGCCAGCAGCCGGGATTCGGGGCTCGTGGGCAATCAGCCCCAGCATTTT.

The rearrangement links TRBV18 to TRBJ2-7; TRBD1 aligns across 8 bases. This CDR3 comprises 13 residues. Germline V gives CDR1 KGHSH, CDR2 LQKENI. J was trimmed by 3 bases and V by 4 bases; bases with no gene match: 2. CDR3 sequence: CASSQGQDYEQYF. CDR3 in DNA: TGTGCCAGCTCACAGGGACAGGACTACGAGCAGTACTTC.

This clone was observed a few times. J is TRBJ2-3 and V is TRBV30; TRBD2 aligns across 10 bases. The germline V gene encodes CDR1 GTSNPN and CDR2 SVGIG (reference sequence). With V trimmed by 2 bases and J by 2 bases, 10 bases remained unmatched. The CDR3 has 17 residues. The CDR3 protein is CAWSSTRTSGSTDTQYF. The CDR3 DNA follows: TGTGCCTGGAGTTCAACTCGGACTAGCGGATCCACAGATACGCAGTATTTT.

CDR3 bases: TGTGCCACCAGCAGAAACGGGGGAGCGGCCGAAGCTTTCTTT. This translates into CATSRNGGAAEAFF. The chain uses TRBV15 and TRBJ1-1; TRBD1 might be the D (5 bases). Per the germline V gene, CDR1 is LNHNV and CDR2 is YYDKDF (reference sequence). This CDR3 is built from 14 residues. The V end was cut by 2 bases, the J end by 8 bases, with 15 bases between.

In this sample, this clone turned up a few times. The chain links TRBV6-1 to TRBJ2-5, with 8 bases aligning to TRBD1. V lost 7 bases and J lost 1; bases outside the gene matches: 2. This CDR3 contains 13 residues. The germline V gene has CDR1 MNHNS and CDR2 SASEGT. The CDR3 reads CASIDRGQETQYF. The CDR3 DNA follows: TGTGCCAGCATCGACAGGGGCCAAGAGACCCAGTACTTC.

A word on this clone: The germline gene is not matched at one end of the junction; a read error may be the cause. The rearrangement links TRBV25-1 to TRBJ1-6, with 7 bases fitting TRBD1. Germline assignment: CDR1 MGHDK and CDR2 SYGVNS. This CDR3 has 13 amino acids. For the CDR3, the DNA is TGTGCCAGCAGGGGGCAGGGGGTTTCAGCCCTCCACTTT. As protein: CASRGQGVSALHF.